A selection of T cell receptor beta chains follows, all from one sample in a study of T cell responses to AZD1222 COVID-19 vaccine. Produced via immunoSEQ multiplex PCR; TCRdb's table is partial and in-frame only. The table records roughly 100,000 clones, 80% to 90% of them present only once. The sample in question was peripheral blood, obtained on day 0 of AZD1222 vaccination. These receptors originate from an adult in good health. CDR3s include the opening cysteine and the closing phenylalanine or tryptophan. Fields, in order: CDR3 protein, clone size, V gene, J gene. Some rows mark clone size as missing; the rest say once, few, many or name a class of expanded clone.

CDR3: CSVDGLAGAPRNEQFF
size: .
V: TRBV29-1
J: TRBJ2-1

CDR3: CSVPQPGVYGYTF
size: .
V: TRBV29-1
J: TRBJ1-2

CDR3: CASSGRGGYTEAFF
size: .
V: TRBV10-2
J: TRBJ1-1

CDR3: CSVGPQETQYF
size: .
V: TRBV29-1
J: TRBJ2-5

CDR3: CASILGGGTDLYGYTF
size: .
V: TRBV28
J: TRBJ1-2

CDR3: CATAQRVEQYF
size: .
V: TRBV23-1
J: TRBJ2-7

CDR3: CASSPARAQETQYF
size: .
V: TRBV5-1
J: TRBJ2-5

CDR3: CASGLTFYEQYF
size: .
V: TRBV12-5
J: TRBJ2-7

CDR3: CASSEGLQGLNTEAFF
size: .
V: TRBV2
J: TRBJ1-1

CDR3: CASLQGTEAFF
size: .
V: TRBV6-5
J: TRBJ1-1

CDR3: CASSLFSRAKNYEQYF
size: few
V: TRBV7-9
J: TRBJ2-7

CDR3: CASATMGGTVGEQYF
size: once
V: TRBV5-4
J: TRBJ2-7

CDR3: CASSPGQGGRLGAFF
size: .
V: TRBV9
J: TRBJ1-1

CDR3: CATIDPNTGELFF
size: .
V: TRBV24-1
J: TRBJ2-2

CDR3: CSVEDNGYTF
size: .
V: TRBV29-1
J: TRBJ1-2

CDR3: CASSPPGNRAYSPLHF
size: once
V: TRBV5-6
J: TRBJ1-6

CDR3: CASSPGQGPYEQYF
size: .
V: TRBV7-2
J: TRBJ2-7

CDR3: CATKDRAYADTQYF
size: .
V: TRBV2
J: TRBJ2-3

CDR3: CAINTRDGDTGELFF
size: .
V: TRBV10-3
J: TRBJ2-2

CDR3: CASRSANEKLFF
size: .
V: TRBV3-1/TRBV3-2
J: TRBJ1-4

CDR3: CASSSTQGVPYEQYF
size: .
V: TRBV27
J: TRBJ2-7

CDR3: CASSSDLYGYTF
size: once
V: TRBV5-4
J: TRBJ1-2

CDR3: CAWGRTVLYEQYF
size: .
V: TRBV30
J: TRBJ2-7

CDR3: CASSLGRFNYGYTF
size: .
V: TRBV28
J: TRBJ1-2

CDR3: CASSLDGFQGVTEAFF
size: .
V: TRBV5-1
J: TRBJ1-1

CDR3: CASEADNEKLFF
size: .
V: TRBV7-9
J: TRBJ1-4

CDR3: CASRLAPITGQPYTTEAFF
size: .
V: TRBV12-2
J: TRBJ1-1

CDR3: CASGGMDQPQHF
size: .
V: TRBV9
J: TRBJ1-5

CDR3: CASSAFGQLDEQFF
size: .
V: TRBV5-1
J: TRBJ2-1

CDR3: CASSLTGSQPQHF
size: .
V: TRBV12-3/TRBV12-4
J: TRBJ1-5

CDR3: CASSQSVGAMGSPLHF
size: .
V: TRBV3-1/TRBV3-2
J: TRBJ1-6

CDR3: CSASRTQYQETQYF
size: .
V: TRBV20-1
J: TRBJ2-5

CDR3: CASSKPWTSFDKDTQYF
size: .
V: TRBV4-2
J: TRBJ2-3

CDR3: CASSRGHNEQFF
size: .
V: TRBV5-6
J: TRBJ2-1

CDR3: CSVERGHLSYNEQFF
size: .
V: TRBV29-1
J: TRBJ2-1

CDR3: CAISSQGVGAEAFF
size: .
V: TRBV10-3
J: TRBJ1-1

CDR3: CASSPGGAVNYGYTF
size: .
V: TRBV5-4
J: TRBJ1-2

CDR3: CASSSFMGPYNEQFF
size: .
V: TRBV7-9
J: TRBJ2-1

CDR3: CASSSGQYYGYTF
size: .
V: TRBV5-8
J: TRBJ1-2

CDR3: CASRSTGTEKLFF
size: .
V: TRBV11-2
J: TRBJ1-4

CDR3: CASSTGQARNTEAFF
size: .
V: TRBV18
J: TRBJ1-1

CDR3: CASSEVLGANSPLHF
size: .
V: TRBV6-5
J: TRBJ1-6

CDR3: CALGPSSPYGYTF
size: .
V: TRBV6-5
J: TRBJ1-2

CDR3: CASRPQGPSNQPQHF
size: .
V: TRBV6-5
J: TRBJ1-5

CDR3: CASSPRGIGQPQHF
size: .
V: TRBV7-6
J: TRBJ1-5

CDR3: CSASLGGASSYNEQFF
size: .
V: TRBV20-1
J: TRBJ2-1

CDR3: CASSPGLSYGYTF
size: once
V: TRBV3-1/TRBV3-2
J: TRBJ1-2

CDR3: CSVGENTGELFF
size: .
V: TRBV29-1
J: TRBJ2-2

CDR3: CASSYGSLSYGYTF
size: .
V: TRBV5-1
J: TRBJ1-2

CDR3: CASSLGPADSPLHF
size: .
V: TRBV5-7
J: TRBJ1-6

CDR3: CASGLVLRVGDYSNQPQHF
size: .
V: TRBV12-5
J: TRBJ1-5

CDR3: CASTSGYLEQYF
size: .
V: TRBV6-5
J: TRBJ2-7

CDR3: CASSATGGGSSYEQYF
size: .
V: TRBV9
J: TRBJ2-7

CDR3: CASSNNEKLFF
size: .
V: TRBV11-2
J: TRBJ1-4

CDR3: CASSWGGGAGEQFF
size: .
V: TRBV27
J: TRBJ2-1